The 5 T cell receptor beta chains listed next were all sequenced from one sample in a study of control samples from healthy donors and cancer patients. Profiling relied on immunoSEQ multiplex PCR, and the TCRdb table lists in-frame clones only, not all of them. Among about 85,000 clones listed, roughly 91% were seen once. Specimen: blood. These receptors all stem from a man in his forties or fifties in good health.

The chain uses TRBV10-1 and TRBJ2-7, with TRBD1 matching over 9 bases. The germline CDR1 and CDR2 sequences are WNHNN and SYGVQD (reference sequence). The CDR3 length is 17 residues. Unmatched junction bases numbered 15, after V lost 2 bases and J lost 7 bases. CDR3 DNA sequence: TGCGCCAGCAGTGAGCCCGCTCCGGGACAGGGCTTTGGGGAGCAGTACTTC. This sequence encodes CASSEPAPGQGFGEQYF.

The chain is built from TRBV19 and TRBJ1-3, with D possibly TRBD1 on 5 matching bases. Germline assignment: CDR1 LNHDA and CDR2 SQIVND (reference sequence). Trimming removed 3 bases at V and 2 bases at J, with 11 bases between. The CDR3 has 15 residues. CDR3 nucleotides: TGTGCCAGTAGTATTCCGGGACTAGCTGGAAACACCATATATTTT. This sequence encodes CASSIPGLAGNTIYF.

The rearrangement joins TRBV5-1 to TRBJ2-7; D perhaps matches TRBD1 (5 bases). Germline CDR1 and CDR2: SGHRS and YFSETQ. The CDR3 totals 14 residues. With 5 bases removed from V and 5 bases from J, the gap between germline ends came to 17 bases. For the CDR3, the DNA is TGCGCCAGCAGACTTCAAGACAGTAGACACGAGCAGTACTTC. Protein sequence: CASRLQDSRHEQYF.

The chain joins TRBV10-3 to TRBJ1-1, with 9 bases lining up with TRBD1. The ends lost 6 bases at V and 7 bases at J; junction bases unmatched: 9. Germline V gene lookup returns CDR1 ENHRY and CDR2 SYGVKD. The CDR3 is 14 amino acids. The CDR3 nucleotides are TGTGCCATCAGGCCGGGACAGGGAGGCGGTGAAGCTTTCTTT. Translated, it gives CAIRPGQGGGEAFF.

V usage is TRBV5-1 and J usage is TRBJ2-7; perhaps D is TRBD1 or TRBD2 (5 bases each). There are 13 residues in the CDR3. Deletions cut 4 bases from V and 2 bases from J, with 10 bases between. CDR1 is SGHRS, CDR2 YFSETQ, per germline. The CDR3 loop is CASSPGGPYEQYF. The CDR3 nucleotides read TGCGCCAGCAGCCCTGGGGGACCCTACGAGCAGTACTTC.